These 18 T cell receptor beta chains came from one sample sequenced in a study of early T cells in non-severe SARS-CoV-2 infection (dated by TCRdb to about 2021). The library came from 5' RACE. The reads were generated on a NextSeq 500. Using fastp trimming at Q25 and MiXCR clonotype assembly, TCRdb reanalyzed the public sequencing data and kept in-frame beta chains. Every CDR3 protein is listed once, alongside the most common genes and DNA of its rows. The sample table shows around 35,000 distinct CDR3 sequences, and roughly 6.3% are seen once. The ten largest clones capture around 6.3% of the sample. The specimen sequenced was whole blood. These receptors were taken from an adult who was a healthcare worker with PCR-confirmed SARS-CoV-2 infection or an uninfected control (not recorded which).

The chain employs TRBV10-2 and TRBJ2-1; the D gene is possibly TRBD2 (5 bases). CDR3 length: 13 amino acids. From germline, CDR1 is WSHSY and CDR2 SAAADI. V shed 6 bases and J shed 14 bases, with 20 bases lying between them. CDR3 sequence (DNA): TGCGCCAGCAGGGCTACTAGTTTTTACTGGGAGTTCTTC. Encoded protein: CASRATSFYWEFF.

This clonotype showed up just a few times. The chain employs TRBV15 and TRBJ2-6, with D unclear. Germline CDR1 and CDR2: LNHNV and YYDKDF (reference sequence). The CDR3 has 15 residues. V was trimmed by 5 bases and J by 4 bases, leaving 12 bases between them. The CDR3 DNA reads TGTGCCACCAGCCCGTTTCCCTCGGGGGCCAACGTCCTGACTTTC. This sequence encodes CATSPFPSGANVLTF.

In regard to this clonotype: A much larger clonotype is one base distant, so this may be a read error. DNA of the CDR3: TGTGCCAGCAGACTTACCGGGACTAGCTTTGAGCAGTTCTTC. It specifies CASRLTGTSFEQFF. The chain is built from TRBV28 and TRBJ2-1; TRBD2 matches 9 bases. The CDR3 length is 14 residues. Germline CDR1 and CDR2: MDHEN and SYDVKM. J lost 9 bases, V lost 6 bases, and 9 bases had no gene match.

The rearrangement links TRBV29-1 to TRBJ2-7; D perhaps matches TRBD2 (5 bases). The V and J ends lost 7 bases and 7 bases respectively, with 14 bases between them. Germline loops: CDR1 SQVTM, CDR2 ANQGSEA. This CDR3 is built from 11 residues. The CDR3 is CSALRVGEQYF. The CDR3 DNA reads as TGCAGCGCGTTGAGGGTCGGGGAGCAGTACTTC.

In this sample, this clonotype turned up many times. This chain links TRBV6-1 with TRBJ1-1, with D unresolved. The V end was cut by 1 base, the J end by 5 bases, with 8 bases between. CDR1 and CDR2 (germline): MNHNS, SASEGT. The CDR3 covers 13 residues. CDR3 sequence reads: CASSEGGRTEAFF. CDR3 bases: TGTGCCAGCAGTGAAGGAGGGAGAACTGAAGCTTTCTTT.

This clonotype was recorded many times. The chain recombines TRBV28 with TRBJ2-1; D gene uncertain. The CDR3 contains 12 residues. Germline V gene sequence: CDR1 MDHEN, CDR2 SYDVKM. V lost 5 bases to trimming and J lost 10 bases, with 12 bases between them. The CDR3 bases are TGTGCCAGCAGTGACGACGTAAGAGAGCAGTTCTTC. This codes for CASSDDVREQFF.

This clonotype was detected many times. J is TRBJ2-1 and V is TRBV11-2; no reliable D call. The CDR3 runs 16 residues. The germline gives CDR1 SGHAT, CDR2 FQNNGV. V shed 0 bases and J shed 3 bases, with 12 bases lying between them. The CDR3 nucleotides read TGTGCCAGCAGCTTAGATCCGATGGATTACTACAATGAGCAGTTCTTC. Its protein product is CASSLDPMDYYNEQFF.

This clonotype was recorded many times. This rearrangement joins TRBV7-6 to TRBJ2-1; tentatively, D is TRBD1 or TRBD2 (5 bases each). This CDR3 has 13 amino acids. Trimming took 5 bases from V and 5 from J, leaving 10 bases between them. Germline V lookup: CDR1 SGHVS, CDR2 FNYEAQ. The CDR3 region is CASSIGANNEQFF. The CDR3 DNA is TGTGCCAGCAGCATCGGGGCTAACAATGAGCAGTTCTTC.

The chain has TRBV14 and TRBJ2-1, with TRBD1 identical over 7 bases. Germline-derived CDR1 and CDR2 are SGHDN and FVKESK. This CDR3 is built from 14 residues. Unmatched junction bases numbered 4, after V lost 2 bases and J lost 6 bases. The CDR3 DNA reads TGTGCCAGCAGCCAAACAGGGGTTGGCAATGAGCAGTTCTTC. This codes for CASSQTGVGNEQFF.

The table lists this clonotype with many counts. This rearrangement joins TRBV27 to TRBJ2-7; 10 nucleotides match TRBD2. Germline assignment: CDR1 MNHEY and CDR2 SMNVEV (reference sequence). The trim removed 2 bases at V and 4 bases at J, leaving 8 bases unmatched. The CDR3 sequence is 16 residues long. CDR3 nucleotide sequence: TGTGCCAGCAGTTTAGGGCCTACTAGCGGGGTGTACGAGCAGTACTTC. Translation gives CASSLGPTSGVYEQYF.

In this sample, this clonotype turned up many times. The chain combines TRBV10-3 with TRBJ2-5, with D unresolved. Looked up from germline, CDR1 is ENHRY and CDR2 is SYGVKD. V lost 4 bases and J 5 bases, leaving 11 bases between the germline ends. The CDR3 consists of 13 residues. The CDR3 sequence: CAISVLKKETQYF. The CDR3 DNA reads TGTGCCATCAGTGTGTTAAAGAAGGAGACCCAGTACTTC.

Relative to its sample, this clonotype is medium-sized. The chain recombines TRBV7-9 with TRBJ1-1; D is unresolved. Trimming shortened V by 4 bases and J by 1 base, and 1 base separated the two germline ends. From germline, CDR1 is SEHNR and CDR2 FQNEAQ (reference sequence). The length of the CDR3 is 11 residues. The CDR3 is CASSSNTEAFF. In DNA, the CDR3 is TGTGCCAGCAGCTCGAACACTGAAGCTTTCTTT.

This clonotype was seen repeatedly, ten times or more. The chain is built from TRBV10-3 and TRBJ2-3, with D hard to call. The CDR3 totals 12 residues. V was trimmed by 4 bases and J by 3 bases, leaving 5 bases between them. From germline, CDR1 is ENHRY and CDR2 SYGVKD. The CDR3 DNA follows: TGTGCCATCAGTGGTCAGACAGATACGCAGTATTTT. This codes for CAISGQTDTQYF.

The table lists this clonotype with many counts. This rearrangement joins TRBV28 to TRBJ1-1, with a weak D call TRBD1 (5 bases). CDR1 is MDHEN, CDR2 SYDVKM, per germline. Trimming shortened V by 7 bases and J by 10 bases, and 13 bases separated the two germline ends. The CDR3 has 11 amino acids. CDR3 loop: CASTSGGGAFF. The CDR3 DNA is TGTGCCAGCACCAGCGGGGGTGGAGCTTTCTTT.

Only a few counts were recorded for this clonotype. The genes are TRBV7-2 and TRBJ2-2, with D perhaps assigned TRBD1 or TRBD2 (5 bases each). The germline gives CDR1 SGHTA, CDR2 FQGNSA. There are 14 residues in the CDR3. Trimming pared 5 bases from V and 8 bases from J, leaving 15 bases between. CDR3 in DNA: TGTGCCAGCAGCCTGTACGGGGCGAGGGGGGAGCTGTTTTTT. Translation gives CASSLYGARGELFF.

The V call is TRBV12-3 or TRBV12-4, the J call TRBJ2-3; D is undetermined. V lost 8 bases and J lost 6, with 12 bases in between. This CDR3 has 12 amino acids. The CDR3 here is CASGTARDTQYF. As DNA, the CDR3 is TGTGCCAGCGGCACCGCCCGGGATACGCAGTATTTT.

This clonotype was observed at least ten times. The genes are TRBV18 and TRBJ2-7, with 10 bases matching TRBD2. Per the germline V gene, CDR1 is KGHSH and CDR2 is LQKENI. J was trimmed by 7 bases and V by 6 bases; bases with no gene match: 9. The CDR3 spans 14 residues. CDR3 nucleotide sequence: TGTGCCAGCTCTCTAGCGGGAGCTCTAGGAGAGCAGTACTTC. The encoded protein is CASSLAGALGEQYF.

This clonotype showed up just a few times. V gene TRBV6-2 or TRBV6-3 combines with J gene TRBJ2-1, with TRBD1 matching 9 bases. The junction had 7 bases not matched to a gene; V was cut back by 7 bases and J by 0 bases. Germline V gene lookup returns CDR1 MNHEY and CDR2 SVGEGT. This CDR3 is 16 amino acids long. In nucleotides, the CDR3 is TGTGCCAGCATCCAAGGGGACAGGGTCTCCTACAATGAGCAGTTCTTC. Amino acid sequence: CASIQGDRVSYNEQFF.